One and the same sample provided the 27 T cell receptor beta chains below, sequenced in a study of identical twins' blood T cells. Using its own MiXCR run on the 5' RACE reads, TCRdb lists one record per CDR3 protein. The table has 300,000 to 400,000 distinct CDR3 sequences, about 28% seen once. The specimen sequenced was PBMCs. The receptor source for this set is a woman aged 18 to 55 in good health.

In its sample, this clonotype was seen a few times. V and J are TRBV6-1 and TRBJ2-4; D is undetermined. CDR1 and CDR2 from the germline V gene are MNHNS and SASEGT. The ends were cut back, 4 bases at V and 2 bases at J, with 6 bases in the middle. The CDR3 spans 13 residues. CDR3 protein: CASSGGPKNIQYF. The DNA of the CDR3 is TGTGCCAGCAGTGGAGGACCCAAAAACATTCAGTACTTC.

This clonotype was picked up a small number of times. The gene calls are TRBV20-1 and TRBJ2-7; possible D gene TRBD1, 5 bases. The ends were cut back, 3 bases at V and 5 bases at J, with 17 bases in the middle. The CDR3 is made up of 14 amino acids. CDR1 DFQATT and CDR2 SNEGSKA come from the germline V gene (reference sequence). This CDR3 is CSASSPGQGNEQYF. Written as DNA, the CDR3 is TGCAGTGCTAGCAGCCCCGGACAAGGGAACGAGCAGTACTTC.

This clonotype was seen a few times. This chain joins TRBV7-8 and TRBJ2-1; D could derive from TRBD1 or TRBD2 (5 bases each). Between the trimmed V and J ends, which lost 6 bases and 5 bases, there was a span of 8 bases. This CDR3 region has 12 residues. Per germline, CDR1 SGHVS and CDR2 FQNEAQ. The CDR3 DNA sequence: TGTGCCAGCAGGGGACGGGACAATGAGCAGTTCTTC. Translating gives CASRGRDNEQFF.

This clonotype was detected many times. V gene TRBV4-1 combines with J gene TRBJ1-2; 8 nucleotides align to TRBD1. In germline, CDR1 is MGHRA, CDR2 YSYEKL. V was clipped by 2 bases and J by 10 bases; unmatched bases: 9. CDR3 length: 14 residues. The CDR3, as DNA: TGCGCCAGCAGCCAACCCGGGACAGGACCTTTCTACACCTTC. Protein: CASSQPGTGPFYTF.

There are a few counts of this clonotype. J is TRBJ1-1 and V is TRBV7-2, with D possibly matching TRBD1 (6 bases). CDR3 length: 15 amino acids. V was trimmed by 1 base and J by 6 bases, leaving 15 bases between them. Germline V gives CDR1 SGHTA, CDR2 FQGNSA. In nucleotides, the CDR3 is TGTGCCAGCAGCTTAGGACTCTACAGGGCGCCTGAAGCTTTCTTT. Amino acids: CASSLGLYRAPEAFF.

The chain carries TRBV20-1 and TRBJ1-4, with D perhaps TRBD1 (5 bases). The germline gives CDR1 DFQATT, CDR2 SNEGSKA (reference sequence). This CDR3 is 13 amino acids long. The germline V and J ends were trimmed by 3 bases and 5 bases, with 10 bases remaining between them. The CDR3 sequence: CSASGGNNEKLFF. The CDR3 bases are TGCAGTGCTAGCGGGGGAAACAATGAAAAACTGTTTTTT.

The chain links TRBV7-9 to TRBJ1-6; no clear D. Germline CDR1 reads SEHNR; CDR2 reads FQNEAQ (reference sequence). The CDR3 loop spans 15 amino acids. V lost 8 bases and J lost 0, with 11 bases in between. CDR3 sequence (DNA): TGTGCCAGCGAGGGCCCAGTCTCCTATAATTCACCCCTCCACTTT. The encoded protein is CASEGPVSYNSPLHF.

This clonotype showed up just once. The chain uses TRBV5-1 and TRBJ1-1; TRBD1 matches at 8 bases. Germline CDR1 SGHRS, CDR2 YFSETQ. This CDR3 has 15 residues. Unmatched junction bases numbered 7, after V lost 5 bases and J lost 1 base. CDR3 nucleotide sequence: TGCGCCAGCAGATTTGCCGGGACAGGGAACACTGAAGCTTTCTTT. It translates to CASRFAGTGNTEAFF.

This clonotype has more than one count but fewer than ten. CDR3 sequence reads: CSVDGKGSYTGELFF. The CDR3 DNA follows: TGCAGCGTTGACGGAAAGGGAAGCTACACCGGGGAGCTGTTTTTT. The chain employs TRBV29-1 and TRBJ2-2; D is unresolved. The CDR3 has 15 residues. Trimming shortened V by 3 bases and J by 3 bases, and 14 bases separated the two germline ends. Germline loops: CDR1 SQVTM, CDR2 ANQGSEA.

In this sample, this clonotype turned up a few times. The chain carries TRBV5-1 and TRBJ2-3, with 11 nucleotides matching TRBD2. V shed 3 bases, J shed 5 bases, and the junction held 8 bases outside the gene matches. CDR3 length: 16 residues. The germline V gene has CDR1 SGHRS and CDR2 YFSETQ. For the CDR3, the DNA is TGCGCCAGCAGCTCCTTAGCGGGGGGGCGGAGAGATACGCAGTATTTT. It translates to CASSSLAGGRRDTQYF.

The V and J genes are TRBV25-1 and TRBJ1-3; weak D call: TRBD1 (5 bases). V was cut by 1 base and J by 6 bases, with 13 bases left in between. Germline CDR1 and CDR2: MGHDK and SYGVNS. The CDR3 length is 15 residues. The CDR3 DNA is TGTGCCAGCAGTGAATGGATGCAGGGCGCAAACACCATATATTTT. Encoded protein: CASSEWMQGANTIYF.

This clonotype was observed many times. The chain couples TRBV7-9 to TRBJ1-4, with D possibly matching TRBD1 (5 bases). Trimming stripped 2 bases from V and 8 bases from J, with 18 bases between. Per germline, CDR1 SEHNR and CDR2 FQNEAQ (reference sequence). The CDR3 is made up of 16 amino acids. This CDR3 reads CASSLPKGQSGEKLFF. CDR3 DNA sequence: TGTGCCAGCAGCTTACCGAAAGGACAAAGCGGGGAAAAACTGTTTTTT.

This clonotype occurred a few times. The chain joins TRBV6-5 to TRBJ1-2, with 9 bases fitting TRBD1. This CDR3 is built from 16 residues. The trim removed 0 bases at V and 6 bases at J, leaving 8 bases unmatched. Germline loops: CDR1 MNHEY, CDR2 SVGAGI. The CDR3 is CASSYSVGQGIDGYTF. The CDR3 nucleotides are TGTGCCAGCAGTTACTCGGTCGGACAGGGGATTGATGGCTACACCTTC.

The chain uses TRBV20-1 and TRBJ2-2; TRBD2 agrees at 10 bases. The trim removed 0 bases at V and 2 bases at J, leaving 6 bases unmatched. The CDR3 contains 17 residues. Germline lookup yields CDR1 DFQATT and CDR2 SNEGSKA (reference sequence). In nucleotides, the CDR3 is TGCAGTGCTAGAGATTGGAGGACTAGCGGAAACACCGGGGAGCTGTTTTTT. This encodes CSARDWRTSGNTGELFF.

This clonotype showed up many times. The chain is built from TRBV2 and TRBJ1-3; D is uncertain. Trimming pared 6 bases from V and 0 bases from J, leaving 12 bases between. The CDR3 covers 15 residues. Germline V gene sequence: CDR1 SNHLY, CDR2 FYNNEI. CDR3 residues: CASSPRTDSGNTIYF. Written as DNA, the CDR3 is TGTGCCAGCAGCCCCCGGACGGACTCTGGAAACACCATATATTTT.

The rearrangement joins TRBV5-1 to TRBJ1-5; the D gene is possibly TRBD1 (5 bases). Trimming took off 9 bases at V and 2 bases at J, with 18 bases between the two ends. This CDR3 has 15 amino acids. Germline-derived CDR1 and CDR2 are SGHRS and YFSETQ. The CDR3 loop is CAISQTGGGNQPQHF. CDR3 DNA: TGCGCCATCAGTCAAACAGGAGGAGGCAATCAGCCCCAGCATTTT.

This clonotype was observed at least ten times. This chain connects TRBV20-1 to TRBJ1-6, with D maybe TRBD1 (6 bases). This CDR3 is 13 amino acids long. Per the germline V gene, CDR1 is DFQATT and CDR2 is SNEGSKA (reference sequence). V lost 6 bases and J lost 7, with 13 bases in between. The CDR3 is CSARRQENSPLHF. CDR3 bases: TGCAGTGCAAGGAGACAGGAGAATTCACCCCTCCACTTT.

This clonotype was counted many times. The CDR3 loop is CASAELKDLRKLFF. CDR3 in DNA: TGTGCCAGCGCAGAACTCAAAGATCTACGGAAACTGTTTTTT. The rearrangement links TRBV18 to TRBJ1-4; no clear D gene. The CDR3 covers 14 residues. The V gene's germline CDR1 is KGHSH and CDR2 LQKENI. With 8 bases removed from V and 11 bases from J, the gap between germline ends came to 21 bases.

This clonotype was counted only a few times. The V gene is TRBV7-2, the J gene TRBJ1-1; D not certain. Germline V gene sequence: CDR1 SGHTA, CDR2 FQGNSA. V gave up 4 bases and J gave up 0 bases, with 9 bases separating them. This CDR3 is built from 14 residues. CDR3 DNA sequence: TGTGCCAGCAGCTCTTACAGTCTGAACACTGAAGCTTTCTTT. Residues: CASSSYSLNTEAFF.

The sample holds a few counts of this clonotype. The chain couples TRBV29-1 to TRBJ2-7; D might be TRBD1 (5 bases). The V end lost 6 bases, the J end lost 4 bases, and 16 bases lay between the germline ends. CDR3 length: 13 amino acids. The germline gives CDR1 SQVTM, CDR2 ANQGSEA. The CDR3 nucleotides read TGCAGCGTAGACAGTGCTGAGTCGTACGAGCAGTACTTC. This translates into CSVDSAESYEQYF.

The CDR3 bases are TGCGCCAGCGGCTATGACCGTCCCAATACGCAGTATTTT. Protein sequence: CASGYDRPNTQYF. This sequence joins TRBV5-1 and TRBJ2-3; D is unresolved. The germline V gene has CDR1 SGHRS and CDR2 YFSETQ. V was shortened by 7 bases and J by 7 bases, with 16 bases between the two germline ends. This CDR3 is built from 13 residues.

In its sample, this clonotype was seen many times. The chain links TRBV3-1 to TRBJ1-6, with D unclear. The germline CDR1 and CDR2 sequences are LGHDT and YNNKEL (reference sequence). The germline V and J ends were trimmed by 3 bases and 9 bases, with 12 bases remaining between them. The CDR3 loop spans 14 amino acids. CDR3 sequence: CASSHDIETSPLHF. CDR3 bases: TGTGCCAGCAGCCACGACATAGAAACTTCACCCCTCCACTTT.

This clonotype was detected a few times. The chain is built from TRBV12-3 or TRBV12-4 and TRBJ2-3; no definite D call. This CDR3 spans 12 amino acids. Trimming stripped 6 bases from V and 2 bases from J, with 6 bases between. The CDR3 region has the DNA TGTGCCAGCAGCCATTACACAGATACGCAGTATTTT. Protein: CASSHYTDTQYF.

Ten or more counts support this clonotype. V and J are TRBV6-6 and TRBJ1-1; D is possibly TRBD1 (5 bases). The V end lost 6 bases, the J end lost 3 bases, and 17 bases lay between the germline ends. The CDR3 sequence is 15 residues long. The germline V gene has CDR1 MNHNY and CDR2 SVGAGI (reference sequence). This chain's CDR3 is CASSLYFGGDTEAFF. In DNA form, the CDR3 reads TGTGCCAGCAGCCTTTACTTTGGGGGGGACACTGAAGCTTTCTTT.

This clonotype was seen only a few times. The chain couples TRBV5-1 to TRBJ1-3; D is uncertain. Germline loops: CDR1 SGHRS, CDR2 YFSETQ. Trimming shortened V by 1 base and J by 0 bases, and 8 bases separated the two germline ends. This CDR3 is 15 amino acids long. CDR3: CASSLSTYSGNTIYF. In DNA, the CDR3 is TGCGCCAGCAGCTTGTCAACTTACTCTGGAAACACCATATATTTT.

The rearrangement links TRBV12-3 or TRBV12-4 to TRBJ2-3; D could derive from TRBD1 or TRBD2 (5 bases each). V lost 3 bases and J 3 bases, leaving 13 bases between the germline ends. This CDR3 comprises 15 residues. The CDR3 DNA sequence: TGTGCCAGCAGTTTCGCCGGGGCGAGAACAGATACGCAGTATTTT. Residues: CASSFAGARTDTQYF.

Many counts were recorded for this clonotype. The chain's CDR3 is CASSRGQSYGYTF. The CDR3 bases are TGTGCCAGCAGCCGTGGACAGTCCTATGGCTACACCTTC. The rearrangement uses TRBV3-1 and TRBJ1-2, with D possibly matching TRBD1 (6 bases). CDR3 length: 13 residues. Trimming cost V 4 bases and J 4 bases, with 10 bases left between them. CDR1 LGHDT and CDR2 YNNKEL come from the germline V gene (reference sequence).